A selection of T cell receptor beta chains follows, all from one sample in a study of CXCR3-negative and CXCR3-positive naive CD8 T cells. Reprocessing the 5' RACE reads, TCRdb reports a single entry for every CDR3 protein and omits DNA. This sample's table reports 84,000 or so distinct CDR3 sequences. Material for sequencing was naive CXCR3+ CD8+ T cells from blood. The receptors come from a human donor in good health. Some clones in this sample may be carry-over from other donors' samples. The CDR3 runs from the conserved cysteine through the conserved F or W.

v_call	j_call	cdr3_aa
TRBV4-1	TRBJ2-7	CASSPRAEMGEQYF
TRBV5-1	TRBJ2-7	CASSLDGWEYF
TRBV3-1	TRBJ1-5	CASSQDGSSRNQPQHF
TRBV12-3/TRBV12-4	TRBJ2-3	CASSLYPASKDTDTQYF
TRBV2	TRBJ2-2	CASSEDTWRLNTGELFF
TRBV7-9	TRBJ2-5	CASSPPTGGLGETQYF
TRBV12-3/TRBV12-4	TRBJ2-7	CASSFGTYEQYF
TRBV27	TRBJ2-1	CATGQGGYNEQFF
TRBV28	TRBJ1-1	CASSSMDRGGEAFF
TRBV7-9	TRBJ2-1	CASSPVAPQHNEQFF
TRBV23-1	TRBJ2-2	CASSQITHTWNTGELFF
TRBV28	TRBJ2-7	CASSLPSGQLTYEQYF
TRBV12-3/TRBV12-4	TRBJ2-1	CASSFRWEFVAGFNEQFF
TRBV28	TRBJ2-3	CASSLAGGRTDTQYF
TRBV7-9	TRBJ1-5	CASSYEGANQPQHF
TRBV18	TRBJ2-3	CASSPTRGTRENTQYF
TRBV27	TRBJ2-1	CASSLFAGGPYEQFF
TRBV7-6	TRBJ2-7	CASSSTEGYEQYF
TRBV28	TRBJ1-2	CASRSGGWSGYTF
TRBV29-1	TRBJ2-7	CSVEGGEGRTYEQYF
TRBV12-3/TRBV12-4	TRBJ2-7	CASREGFYEQYF
TRBV6-5	TRBJ2-7	CASSYSFAGDISYEQYF
TRBV5-1	TRBJ2-7	CASSLDVYEQYF
TRBV4-1	TRBJ2-2	CASSHAMTGYNGELFF
TRBV29-1	TRBJ2-7	CSVLFPGTGALYEQYF
TRBV7-2	TRBJ2-7	CASSLSGFDEQYF
TRBV5-4	TRBJ2-7	CATQRGGEQYF
TRBV7-9	TRBJ2-7	CASSLGQFNEQYF
TRBV28	TRBJ1-1	CASRALGQLNTEAFF
TRBV25-1	TRBJ2-2	CASSEYFGGQLANTGELFF
TRBV12-3/TRBV12-4	TRBJ2-7	CASSLTGNYEQYF
TRBV27	TRBJ2-6	CASSFLGTLGGANVLTF
TRBV24-1	TRBJ2-3	CATSDTGLFGDTQYF
TRBV2	TRBJ2-7	CASTSPGQGSYEQYF
TRBV10-3	TRBJ1-2	CAISGRQGSYGYTF
TRBV12-3/TRBV12-4	TRBJ2-3	CASSLTAGATDTQYF